Detailed here is one TCR beta chain. Its antigen is currently unknown. This entry is derived from a study of CD4 T cells in relation to SARS-CoV-2 and coronaviruses. About the study: PBMCs were cultured with antigen for around nine days before TCR beta sequencing.

The unexposed donors gave CD4+ T cells in about 2011-2018, prior to COVID-19. The cells were cultured for 10 days before CD4+ T cells were isolated. Testing used SARS-CoV-2 S/N and four cold-coronavirus spikes on unexposed-donor CD4+ T cells, cells permitting. Using immunoSEQ multiplex PCR, the repertoire was profiled, and TCRdb retains in-frame clones only, with some absent. Seen here are more than 25,000 clones, about 73% observed once, and the top ten hold approximately 22%. Study-wide findings and caveats: Crossreactive clones expanded significantly less to SARS-CoV-2 than monoreactive clones.

Material for sequencing was CD4+ T cells from PBMCs, cultured in vitro. This receptor was identified in a human donor in good health.

This CDR3 reads CASSQGQQTAEAFF. The CDR3 DNA follows: TGTGCCAGCAGCCAAGGACAGCAGACGGCTGAAGCTTTCTTT. This chain uses TRBV4-2 with TRBJ1-1; D possibly corresponds to TRBD1 (5 bases). Germline V CDR1 and CDR2: LGHNA, YNFKEQ. This CDR3 has 14 amino acids. The germline V and J ends were trimmed by 1 base and 6 bases, with 12 bases remaining between them.